This T cell receptor beta chain is from a study of blood T cell repertoires in COVID-19. Overall study: Sample material is recorded as cDNA or gDNA derived from T cells, B-cell-depleted T cells, or PBMCs.

CDR1 and CDR2 (germline): MDHEN, SYDVKM. CDR3 length: 14 residues. V shed 2 bases and J shed 6 bases, with 13 bases lying between them. Cohort placement rested on clinical history that participants reported themselves. As handled by the study authors: How many nucleated cells were present was estimated from reference gene primer amplification. Assay used: immunoSEQ multiplex PCR; TCRdb lists only in-frame clones, some missing. The V and J calls and clone size are taken from that table; D and trimming were inferred from the DNA. Among 130,000 to 150,000 clones, approximately 84% were seen once, and the ten largest hold 4.5% to 7%.

The sequence was collected from a man aged 35-49 years with acute COVID-19. The rearrangement links TRBV28 to TRBJ1-2, with D possibly being TRBD1 (5 bases). The sequenced sample consisted of PBMCs or T cells enriched from blood (not recorded which). The DNA for the CDR3 is TGTGCCAGCAGTTTAGTAGGCGGGGCTGATGGCTACACCTTC. Residues: CASSLVGGADGYTF.